The clone carrying this TCR beta chain was counted only a few times. These data originate in a study of blood T cell repertoires in COVID-19. Study details: Collection of acute and convalescent COVID-19 samples took place in the United States, Italy and Spain.

The CDR3 covers 13 residues. J gave up 4 bases and V 6 bases, and 6 bases lay outside the gene matches. Germline CDR1 reads MNHEY; CDR2 reads SVGAGI. TCRdb keeps only in-frame clones here, not all; method: immunoSEQ multiplex PCR. The sample includes a few hundred thousand clones, 80% to 90% of them seen just once. The rearrangement uses TRBV6-5 and TRBJ2-7, with TRBD1 identical over 7 bases. The sample consisted of peripheral blood. This receptor was obtained from a woman between 45 and 60 years old with COVID-19, enrolled during active disease. The DNA of the CDR3 is TGTGCCAGCAGCGGACAGGATGGGTACGAGCAGTACTTC. Its protein product is CASSGQDGYEQYF.